This T cell receptor (beta chain) is from a study of OX40 agonist ivuxolimab in advanced cancers. Study-wide background: The dose-escalation cohort was about 87% male, with a mean age of about 56 years, ranging about 23 to 90. Partial responses were achieved by three patients, of whom one had hepatocellular carcinoma and two had cutaneous melanoma. Participants could have had prior anti-PD-1, anti-PD-L1 or anti-CTLA-4 therapy, and more than 35% had some.

The CDR3 loop spans 14 amino acids. Trimming removed 5 bases from V and 4 bases from J, with 12 bases in between. The germline V gene encodes CDR1 SEHNR and CDR2 FQNEAQ (reference sequence). Method: immunoSEQ multiplex PCR; TCRdb's copy keeps in-frame clones and lacks some. The sample contains some 68,000 clones, more than 75% of which appear only once. This clone showed up just once. The antigen is not known. Notes on the study in general: The study found that CD8+ T cells averaged more expanded clones than CD4+.

The receptor was derived from an adult with an advanced solid tumor such as melanoma, head and neck, liver or kidney cancer. The chain has TRBV7-9 and TRBJ2-1, with D possibly TRBD1 on 5 matching bases. The specimen comprised CD4+ or CD8+ T cells sorted from blood, sampled in a trial of the OX40 agonist ivuxolimab. CDR3: CASSSRTLYNEQFF. Written as DNA, the CDR3 is TGTGCCAGCAGCAGCCGGACACTTTACAATGAGCAGTTCTTC.